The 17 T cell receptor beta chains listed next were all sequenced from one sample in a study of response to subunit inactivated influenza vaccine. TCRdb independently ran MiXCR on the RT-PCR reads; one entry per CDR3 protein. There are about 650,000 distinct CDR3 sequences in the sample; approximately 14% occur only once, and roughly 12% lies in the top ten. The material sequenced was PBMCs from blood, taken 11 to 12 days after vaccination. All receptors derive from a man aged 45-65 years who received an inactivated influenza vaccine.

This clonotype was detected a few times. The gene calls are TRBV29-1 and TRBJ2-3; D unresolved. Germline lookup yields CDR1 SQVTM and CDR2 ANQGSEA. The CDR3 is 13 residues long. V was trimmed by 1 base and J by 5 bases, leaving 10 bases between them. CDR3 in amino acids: CSVEVQQQDTQYF. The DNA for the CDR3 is TGCAGCGTTGAAGTACAGCAACAAGATACGCAGTATTTT.

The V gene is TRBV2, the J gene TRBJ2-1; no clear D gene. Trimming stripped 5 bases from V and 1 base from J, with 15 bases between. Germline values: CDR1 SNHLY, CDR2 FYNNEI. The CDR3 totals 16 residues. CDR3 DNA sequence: TGTGCCAGCAGTCCAGAAGCCGGAGCTTCCTACAATGAGCAGTTCTTC. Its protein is CASSPEAGASYNEQFF.

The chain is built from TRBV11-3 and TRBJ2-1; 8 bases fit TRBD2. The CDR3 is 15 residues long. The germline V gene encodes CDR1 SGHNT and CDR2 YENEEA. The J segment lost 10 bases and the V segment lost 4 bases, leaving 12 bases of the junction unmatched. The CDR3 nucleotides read TGTGCCAGCAGCTCAACTAGCGGTTGGGGAAAGGAGCAGTTCTTC. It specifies CASSSTSGWGKEQFF.

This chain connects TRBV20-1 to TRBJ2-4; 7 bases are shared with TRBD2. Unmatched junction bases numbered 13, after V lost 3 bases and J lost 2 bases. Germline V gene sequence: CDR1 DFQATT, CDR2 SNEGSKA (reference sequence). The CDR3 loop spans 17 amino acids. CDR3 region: CSASERGNPRSKNIQYF. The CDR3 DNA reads TGCAGTGCTAGCGAGCGGGGAAACCCGCGATCCAAAAACATTCAGTACTTC.

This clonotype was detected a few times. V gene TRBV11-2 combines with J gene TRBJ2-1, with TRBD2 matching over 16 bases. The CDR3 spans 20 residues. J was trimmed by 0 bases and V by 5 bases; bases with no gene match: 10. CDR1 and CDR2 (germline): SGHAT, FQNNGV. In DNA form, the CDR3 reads TGTGCCAGCAGCCGGGGCGGGACTAGCGGGAGGGTAACCTCCTACAATGAGCAGTTCTTC. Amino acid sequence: CASSRGGTSGRVTSYNEQFF.

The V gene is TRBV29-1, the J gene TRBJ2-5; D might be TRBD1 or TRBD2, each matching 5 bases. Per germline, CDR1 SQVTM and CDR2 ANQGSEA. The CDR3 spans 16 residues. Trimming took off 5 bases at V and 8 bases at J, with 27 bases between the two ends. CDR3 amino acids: CSVPEGRGPPSGTQYF. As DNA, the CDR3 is TGCAGCGTTCCAGAGGGGCGCGGGCCCCCATCGGGCACCCAGTACTTC.

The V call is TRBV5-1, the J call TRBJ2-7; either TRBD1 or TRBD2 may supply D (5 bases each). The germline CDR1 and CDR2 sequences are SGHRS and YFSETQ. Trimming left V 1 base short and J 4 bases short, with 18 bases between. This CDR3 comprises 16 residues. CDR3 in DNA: TGCGCCAGCAGCTTGTTCCGTGGGACCCCCGGATACGAGCAGTACTTC. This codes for CASSLFRGTPGYEQYF.

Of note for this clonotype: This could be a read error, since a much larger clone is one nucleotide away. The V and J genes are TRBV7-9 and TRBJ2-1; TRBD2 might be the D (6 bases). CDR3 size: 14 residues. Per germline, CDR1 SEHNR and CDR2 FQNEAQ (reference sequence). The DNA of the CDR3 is TGTGTCAGCAGCTTATTACTAGCCGACAATGAGCAGTTCTTC. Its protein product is CVSSLLLADNEQFF.

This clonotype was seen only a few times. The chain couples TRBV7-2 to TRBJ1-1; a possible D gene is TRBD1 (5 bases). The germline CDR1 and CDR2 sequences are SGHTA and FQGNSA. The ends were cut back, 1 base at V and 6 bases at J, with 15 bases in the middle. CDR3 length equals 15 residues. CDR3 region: CASSLEVGTKSEAFF. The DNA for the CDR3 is TGTGCCAGCAGCTTAGAAGTAGGGACGAAGTCTGAAGCTTTCTTT.

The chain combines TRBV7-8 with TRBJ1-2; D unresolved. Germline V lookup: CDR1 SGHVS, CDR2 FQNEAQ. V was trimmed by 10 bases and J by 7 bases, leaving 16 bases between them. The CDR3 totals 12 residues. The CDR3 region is CAITAGDIGYTF. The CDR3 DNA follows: TGTGCCATTACGGCAGGTGACATTGGCTACACCTTC.

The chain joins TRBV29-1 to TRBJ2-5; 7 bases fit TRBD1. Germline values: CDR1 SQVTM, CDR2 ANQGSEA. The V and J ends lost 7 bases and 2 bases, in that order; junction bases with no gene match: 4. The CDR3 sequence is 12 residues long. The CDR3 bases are TGCAGCGCCGACAGGGAGCAAGAGACCCAGTACTTC. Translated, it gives CSADREQETQYF.

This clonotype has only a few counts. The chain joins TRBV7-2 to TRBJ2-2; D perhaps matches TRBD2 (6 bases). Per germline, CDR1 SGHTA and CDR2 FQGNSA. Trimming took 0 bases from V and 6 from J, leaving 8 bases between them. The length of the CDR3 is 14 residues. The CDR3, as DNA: TGTGCCAGCAGCTTAGCGTGGAGGGCCGGGGAGCTGTTTTTT. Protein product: CASSLAWRAGELFF.

The CDR3 DNA reads as TGTGCCAGCGCAGGGGAAACTGGGGCCAACGTCCTGACTTTC. Translating gives CASAGETGANVLTF. The gene calls are TRBV7-8 and TRBJ2-6; TRBD1 is a possible D gene (6 bases). Germline V gene sequence: CDR1 SGHVS, CDR2 FQNEAQ. The length of the CDR3 is 14 residues. V was trimmed by 8 bases and J by 2 bases, leaving 10 bases between them.

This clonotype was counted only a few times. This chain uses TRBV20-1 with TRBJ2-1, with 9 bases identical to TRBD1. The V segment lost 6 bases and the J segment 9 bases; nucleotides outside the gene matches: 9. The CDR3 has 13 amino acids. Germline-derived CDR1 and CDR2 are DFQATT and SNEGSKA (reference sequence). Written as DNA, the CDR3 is TGCAGTGCCCCCCCGGGACAGGGCACTGAGCAGTTCTTC. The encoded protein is CSAPPGQGTEQFF.

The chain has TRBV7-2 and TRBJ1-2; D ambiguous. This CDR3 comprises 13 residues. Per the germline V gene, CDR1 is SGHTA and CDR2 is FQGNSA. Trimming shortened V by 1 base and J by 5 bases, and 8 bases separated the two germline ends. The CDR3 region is CASSLVWKYGYTF. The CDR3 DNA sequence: TGTGCCAGCAGCTTAGTCTGGAAATATGGCTACACCTTC.

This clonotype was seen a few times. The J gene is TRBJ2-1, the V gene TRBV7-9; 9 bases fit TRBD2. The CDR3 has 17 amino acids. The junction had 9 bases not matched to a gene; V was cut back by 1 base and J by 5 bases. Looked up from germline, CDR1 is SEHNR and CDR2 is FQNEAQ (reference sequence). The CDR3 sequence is CASSLVLAGIPNNEQFF. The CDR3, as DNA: TGTGCCAGCAGCTTAGTTCTAGCGGGAATTCCCAACAATGAGCAGTTCTTC.

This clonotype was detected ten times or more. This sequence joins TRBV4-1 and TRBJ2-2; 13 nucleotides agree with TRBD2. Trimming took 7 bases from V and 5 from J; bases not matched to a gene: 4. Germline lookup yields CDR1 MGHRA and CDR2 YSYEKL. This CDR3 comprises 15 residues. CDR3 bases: TGCGCCAGCACTACGGGACTAGCGGGGACCGGGGAGCTGTTTTTT. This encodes CASTTGLAGTGELFF.